This is a list of T cell receptor beta chains from one sample in a study of blood T cell repertoires in COVID-19. Sequencing was performed with immunoSEQ multiplex PCR; in TCRdb, only in-frame clones are kept and a portion is missing. Among fewer than 350,000 clones listed, 90% were seen once. Sequencing used PBMCs or T cells enriched from blood (not recorded which). These receptors were obtained from a woman in her twenties or thirties with acute COVID-19. Both conserved end residues are part of each CDR3. Fields, in order: CDR3 DNA, CDR3 protein, D gene, V gene, clone size, J gene. A D gene is named only where the DNA matches it firmly. The size entry is marked missing in some rows and otherwise reads once, few, many or a size class.

CDR3 DNA: TGTGCTAGTGGTTACATGCATACGCAGTATTTT; CDR3 protein: CASGYMHTQYF; D gene: NA; V gene: TRBV12-5; clone size: NA; J gene: TRBJ2-3
CDR3 DNA: TGTGCCACCAGCAGAAACCCGACAGGTAGCTCTGGAAACACCATATATTTT; CDR3 protein: CATSRNPTGSSGNTIYF; D gene: NA; V gene: TRBV15; clone size: once; J gene: TRBJ1-3
CDR3 DNA: TGCGCCAGCAGCCAAGAAAGGAGGAACTCCTACAATGAGCAGTTCTTC; CDR3 protein: CASSQERRNSYNEQFF; D gene: NA; V gene: TRBV4-1; clone size: medium-sized; J gene: TRBJ2-1
CDR3 DNA: TGTGCCAGCAGCCCGGGACAGGGCTTGGGCGAGCAGTACTTC; CDR3 protein: CASSPGQGLGEQYF; D gene: TRBD1; V gene: TRBV7-3; clone size: NA; J gene: TRBJ2-7
CDR3 DNA: TGTGCCAGCAGTTACTCTTACTCCTACGAGCAGTACTTC; CDR3 protein: CASSYSYSYEQYF; D gene: NA; V gene: TRBV6-5; clone size: NA; J gene: TRBJ2-7
CDR3 DNA: TGTGCCAGCAGTCAGGTGATGAACACTGAAGCTTTCTTT; CDR3 protein: CASSQVMNTEAFF; D gene: NA; V gene: TRBV12-3/TRBV12-4; clone size: NA; J gene: TRBJ1-1
CDR3 DNA: TGTGCCAGCAGTTTTCCGAGCGGCGGGGAGCTGTTTTTT; CDR3 protein: CASSFPSGGELFF; D gene: NA; V gene: TRBV27; clone size: NA; J gene: TRBJ2-2
CDR3 DNA: TGCGCCAGCAGCCATCCGGGAGGGTCCCAGCATTTT; CDR3 protein: CASSHPGGSQHF; D gene: NA; V gene: TRBV4-1; clone size: once; J gene: TRBJ1-5
CDR3 DNA: TGTGCCAGCGAGGGACAGGTTCCTTACGAGCAGTACTTC; CDR3 protein: CASEGQVPYEQYF; D gene: TRBD1; V gene: TRBV25-1; clone size: NA; J gene: TRBJ2-7
CDR3 DNA: TGTGCCAGTAGTATCCTCCCTTCCGGGGAGCAGTACTTC; CDR3 protein: CASSILPSGEQYF; D gene: NA; V gene: TRBV19; clone size: NA; J gene: TRBJ2-7
CDR3 DNA: TGTGCCAGCAGTAATGGGGCGGATCACAATGAGCAGTTCTTC; CDR3 protein: CASSNGADHNEQFF; D gene: NA; V gene: TRBV2; clone size: NA; J gene: TRBJ2-1
CDR3 DNA: TGTGCCAGCAGCCAAAGGACAGGGACCTACGAGCAGTACTTC; CDR3 protein: CASSQRTGTYEQYF; D gene: TRBD1; V gene: TRBV3-1/TRBV3-2; clone size: NA; J gene: TRBJ2-7
CDR3 DNA: TGTGCCAGCAGCCACCCAGGAGGGGAAAGCTACACCTTC; CDR3 protein: CASSHPGGESYTF; D gene: NA; V gene: TRBV7-8; clone size: NA; J gene: TRBJ1-2
CDR3 DNA: TGTGCCAGCATCGGAGTAGCTAATGAAAAACTGTTTTTT; CDR3 protein: CASIGVANEKLFF; D gene: NA; V gene: TRBV28; clone size: NA; J gene: TRBJ1-4
CDR3 DNA: TGTGCCAGCAGCTGGGGCACGGACTATGGCTACACCTTC; CDR3 protein: CASSWGTDYGYTF; D gene: NA; V gene: TRBV7-6; clone size: NA; J gene: TRBJ1-2
CDR3 DNA: TGCGCCAGCAGCCAAGATCCCCCGGGGAGCGGAAACACCATATATTTT; CDR3 protein: CASSQDPPGSGNTIYF; D gene: NA; V gene: TRBV4-1; clone size: NA; J gene: TRBJ1-3
CDR3 DNA: TGTGCCAGCAGCGTAGGAATCGGGAGCGGTCTCAATGAGCAGTTCTTC; CDR3 protein: CASSVGIGSGLNEQFF; D gene: NA; V gene: TRBV9; clone size: NA; J gene: TRBJ2-1
CDR3 DNA: TGTGCCAGCAGCTTAGCGATGGGGACAGATGCTAGAAAAAAACTGTTTTTT; CDR3 protein: CASSLAMGTDARKKLFF; D gene: TRBD1; V gene: TRBV7-2; clone size: NA; J gene: TRBJ1-4
CDR3 DNA: TGTGCCAGTAGTACCTACGGGACAGGGGGAGAGACCCAGTACTTC; CDR3 protein: CASSTYGTGGETQYF; D gene: TRBD1; V gene: TRBV19; clone size: NA; J gene: TRBJ2-5
CDR3 DNA: TGTGCCAGCATAGAGGAGGCGGGAACTAGCGAGCAGTACTTC; CDR3 protein: CASIEEAGTSEQYF; D gene: NA; V gene: TRBV2; clone size: NA; J gene: TRBJ2-7
CDR3 DNA: TGCAGCGTTGAAGAGGGGGCGGCCGGGGAGCTGTTTTTT; CDR3 protein: CSVEEGAAGELFF; D gene: NA; V gene: TRBV29-1; clone size: NA; J gene: TRBJ2-2
CDR3 DNA: TGTGCCAGCAGTTACTCAACCGAGATGTACGAGCAGTACTTC; CDR3 protein: CASSYSTEMYEQYF; D gene: NA; V gene: TRBV6-6; clone size: NA; J gene: TRBJ2-7
CDR3 DNA: TGTGCCAGCAGTAAAGGCGAGAGGGAGTTCTTC; CDR3 protein: CASSKGEREFF; D gene: NA; V gene: TRBV27; clone size: NA; J gene: TRBJ2-1
CDR3 DNA: TGTGCCAGCAGCAAGGGACTAGCGGGAGCCCCCGGGGAGCTGTTTTTT; CDR3 protein: CASSKGLAGAPGELFF; D gene: TRBD2; V gene: TRBV7-9; clone size: NA; J gene: TRBJ2-2
CDR3 DNA: TGTGCCAGCAGCGGGACAGGGTTTGACACCGGGGAGCTGTTTTTT; CDR3 protein: CASSGTGFDTGELFF; D gene: TRBD1; V gene: TRBV9; clone size: NA; J gene: TRBJ2-2
CDR3 DNA: TGCAGCGCCACTCCCGGCAGGGGAAGAACCGGGGAGCTGTTTTTT; CDR3 protein: CSATPGRGRTGELFF; D gene: NA; V gene: TRBV29-1; clone size: NA; J gene: TRBJ2-2
CDR3 DNA: TGTGCCAGTAAATTCTGGGGGCGGGACACTGAAGCTTTCTTT; CDR3 protein: CASKFWGRDTEAFF; D gene: NA; V gene: TRBV19; clone size: NA; J gene: TRBJ1-1
CDR3 DNA: TGTGCCAGCTCACCACCGGTACTAGACTCATGGGGTAATGAGCAGTTCTTC; CDR3 protein: CASSPPVLDSWGNEQFF; D gene: NA; V gene: TRBV18; clone size: NA; J gene: TRBJ2-1
CDR3 DNA: TGTGCCAGCAGCCCCCGGTCGGGGGGAGGCTACGAGCAGTACTTC; CDR3 protein: CASSPRSGGGYEQYF; D gene: TRBD2; V gene: TRBV7-9; clone size: many; J gene: TRBJ2-7
CDR3 DNA: TGTGCTAGTGGTCCCACAGGGGGAAACACAAATACGCAGTATTTT; CDR3 protein: CASGPTGGNTNTQYF; D gene: TRBD1; V gene: TRBV12-5; clone size: NA; J gene: TRBJ2-3
CDR3 DNA: TGTGCCAGCAGCGTAGAGTCAGGACAGGGGGATGAAAAACTGTTTTTT; CDR3 protein: CASSVESGQGDEKLFF; D gene: TRBD1; V gene: TRBV9; clone size: NA; J gene: TRBJ1-4
CDR3 DNA: TGCGCCAGCAGCCAATCCCCGGCGGGCCTGCAGTACGAGCAGTACTTC; CDR3 protein: CASSQSPAGLQYEQYF; D gene: NA; V gene: TRBV4-1; clone size: NA; J gene: TRBJ2-7
CDR3 DNA: TGTGCCAGCAGACTAGCGGGAGTGGTCGGGGAGCTGTTTTTT; CDR3 protein: CASRLAGVVGELFF; D gene: TRBD2; V gene: TRBV11-3; clone size: NA; J gene: TRBJ2-2
CDR3 DNA: TGTGCCAGCAGTTTTTCTGGCGCCAACGTCCTGACTTTC; CDR3 protein: CASSFSGANVLTF; D gene: NA; V gene: TRBV6-5; clone size: once; J gene: TRBJ2-6
CDR3 DNA: TGCGCCAGCAGCTTAGCGGGAGGGCCTAACTACGAGCAGTACTTC; CDR3 protein: CASSLAGGPNYEQYF; D gene: TRBD2; V gene: TRBV5-1; clone size: few; J gene: TRBJ2-7
CDR3 DNA: TGTGCCAGCAGCTTAGCTACTAGCGGGGGTTACAATGAGCAGTTCTTC; CDR3 protein: CASSLATSGGYNEQFF; D gene: TRBD2; V gene: TRBV7-9; clone size: once; J gene: TRBJ2-1
CDR3 DNA: TGTGCCAGCAGTTACACAGGGTCCAATGGCTACACCTTC; CDR3 protein: CASSYTGSNGYTF; D gene: NA; V gene: TRBV5-8; clone size: NA; J gene: TRBJ1-2
CDR3 DNA: TGTGCCAGCACTGGACAGTCGAACACCGGGGAGCTGTTTTTT; CDR3 protein: CASTGQSNTGELFF; D gene: NA; V gene: TRBV27; clone size: NA; J gene: TRBJ2-2
CDR3 DNA: TGTGCCAGCAGCGTAGCGGGGTCCGCCTACACAGATACGCAGTATTTT; CDR3 protein: CASSVAGSAYTDTQYF; D gene: NA; V gene: TRBV9; clone size: NA; J gene: TRBJ2-3
CDR3 DNA: TGTGCCTGGAGTGTACGTGGAGCCCCCTCCTATAATTCACCCCTCCACTTT; CDR3 protein: CAWSVRGAPSYNSPLHF; D gene: NA; V gene: TRBV30; clone size: NA; J gene: TRBJ1-6
CDR3 DNA: TGCAGCGTTGAAGGACAGGGCGGTGGGGCCAACGTCCTGACTTTC; CDR3 protein: CSVEGQGGGANVLTF; D gene: TRBD1; V gene: TRBV29-1; clone size: once; J gene: TRBJ2-6
CDR3 DNA: TGTGCCAGCAGGATGACAGGGGGCCACTACGAGCAGTACTTC; CDR3 protein: CASRMTGGHYEQYF; D gene: TRBD1; V gene: TRBV2; clone size: once; J gene: TRBJ2-7